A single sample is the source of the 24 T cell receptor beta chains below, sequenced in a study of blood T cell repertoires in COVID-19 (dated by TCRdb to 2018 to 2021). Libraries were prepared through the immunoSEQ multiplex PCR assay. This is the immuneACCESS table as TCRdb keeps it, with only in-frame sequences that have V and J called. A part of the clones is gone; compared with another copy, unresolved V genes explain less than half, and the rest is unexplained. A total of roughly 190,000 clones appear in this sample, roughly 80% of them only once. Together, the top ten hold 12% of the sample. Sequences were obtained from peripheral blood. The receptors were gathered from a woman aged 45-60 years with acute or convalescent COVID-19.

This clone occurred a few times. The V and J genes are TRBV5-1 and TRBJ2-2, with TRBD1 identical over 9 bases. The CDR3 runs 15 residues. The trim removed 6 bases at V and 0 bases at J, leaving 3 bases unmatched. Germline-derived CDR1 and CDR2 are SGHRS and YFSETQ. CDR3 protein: CASTRDRANTGELFF. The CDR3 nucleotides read TGCGCCAGCACCCGGGACAGGGCGAACACCGGGGAGCTGTTTTTT.

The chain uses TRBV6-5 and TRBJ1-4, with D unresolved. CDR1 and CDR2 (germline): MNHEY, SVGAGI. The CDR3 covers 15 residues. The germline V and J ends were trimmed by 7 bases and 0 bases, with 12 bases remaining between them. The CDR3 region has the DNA TGTGCCAGCACCCGGGGAGGTGCAACTAATGAAAAACTGTTTTTT. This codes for CASTRGGATNEKLFF.

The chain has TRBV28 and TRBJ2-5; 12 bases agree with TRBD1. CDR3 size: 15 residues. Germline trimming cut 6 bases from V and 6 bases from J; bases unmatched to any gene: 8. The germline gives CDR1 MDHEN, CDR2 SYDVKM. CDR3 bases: TGTGCCAGCAGCAGCGGGACAGGGGGCAGGAAGACCCAGTACTTC. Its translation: CASSSGTGGRKTQYF. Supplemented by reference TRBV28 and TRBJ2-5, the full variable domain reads DVKVTQSSRYLVKRTGEKVFLECVQDMDHENMFWYRQDPGLGLRLIYFSYDVKMKEKGDIPEGYSVSREKKERFSLILESASTNQTSMYLCASSSGTGGRKTQYFGPGTRLLVL.

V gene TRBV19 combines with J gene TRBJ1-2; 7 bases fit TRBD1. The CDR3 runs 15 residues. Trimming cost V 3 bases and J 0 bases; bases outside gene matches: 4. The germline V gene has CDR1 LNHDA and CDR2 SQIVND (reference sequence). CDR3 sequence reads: CASSIDRVSNYGYTF. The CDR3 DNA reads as TGTGCCAGTAGTATCGACAGGGTTTCTAACTATGGCTACACCTTC.

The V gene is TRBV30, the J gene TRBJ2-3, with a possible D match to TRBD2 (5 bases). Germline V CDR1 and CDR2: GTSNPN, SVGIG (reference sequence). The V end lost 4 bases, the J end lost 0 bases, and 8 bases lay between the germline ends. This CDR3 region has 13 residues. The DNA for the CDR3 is TGTGCCTGGATAGCGCTAAGCACAGATACGCAGTATTTT. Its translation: CAWIALSTDTQYF.

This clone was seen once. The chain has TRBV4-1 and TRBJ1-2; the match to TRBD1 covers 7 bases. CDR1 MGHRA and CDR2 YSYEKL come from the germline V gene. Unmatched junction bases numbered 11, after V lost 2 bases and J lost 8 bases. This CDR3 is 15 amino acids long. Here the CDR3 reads CASSQSETGRGGYTF. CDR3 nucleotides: TGCGCCAGCAGCCAATCAGAGACAGGGCGCGGGGGCTACACCTTC.

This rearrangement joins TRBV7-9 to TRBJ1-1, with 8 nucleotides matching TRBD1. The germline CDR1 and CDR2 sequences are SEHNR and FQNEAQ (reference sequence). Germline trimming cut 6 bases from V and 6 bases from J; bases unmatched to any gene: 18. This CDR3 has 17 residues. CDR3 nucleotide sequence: TGTGCCAGCAGTGTCCTCCCTACGACAGGGGTATCCTCTGAAGCTTTCTTT. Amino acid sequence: CASSVLPTTGVSSEAFF.

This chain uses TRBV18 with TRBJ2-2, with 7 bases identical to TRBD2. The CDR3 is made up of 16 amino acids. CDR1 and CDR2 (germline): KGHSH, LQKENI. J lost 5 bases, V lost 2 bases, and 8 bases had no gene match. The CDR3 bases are TGTGCCAGCTCACCATCGGGCGGGAGTATTACCGGGGAGCTGTTTTTT. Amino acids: CASSPSGGSITGELFF.

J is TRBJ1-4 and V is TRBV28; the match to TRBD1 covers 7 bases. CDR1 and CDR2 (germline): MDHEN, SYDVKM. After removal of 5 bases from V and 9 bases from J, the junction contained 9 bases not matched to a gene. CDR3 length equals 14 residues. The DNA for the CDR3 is TGTGCCAGCAGTCAGGGGGGTGGGAATCAAAAACTGTTTTTT. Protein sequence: CASSQGGGNQKLFF.

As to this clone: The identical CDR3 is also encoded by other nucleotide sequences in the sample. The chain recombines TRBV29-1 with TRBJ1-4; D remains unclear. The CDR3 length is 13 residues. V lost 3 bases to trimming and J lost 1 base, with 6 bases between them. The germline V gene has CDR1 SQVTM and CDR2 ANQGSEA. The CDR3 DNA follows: TGCAGCGTTGACCGGGGAACTAATGAAAAACTGTTTTTT. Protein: CSVDRGTNEKLFF.

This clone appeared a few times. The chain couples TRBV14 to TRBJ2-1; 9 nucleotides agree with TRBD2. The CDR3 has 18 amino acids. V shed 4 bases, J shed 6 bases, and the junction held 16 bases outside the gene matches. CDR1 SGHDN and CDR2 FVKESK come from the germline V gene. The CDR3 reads CASSPHTRASGNVNEQFF. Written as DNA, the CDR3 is TGTGCCAGCAGCCCCCATACCCGGGCTAGCGGGAATGTCAATGAGCAGTTCTTC.

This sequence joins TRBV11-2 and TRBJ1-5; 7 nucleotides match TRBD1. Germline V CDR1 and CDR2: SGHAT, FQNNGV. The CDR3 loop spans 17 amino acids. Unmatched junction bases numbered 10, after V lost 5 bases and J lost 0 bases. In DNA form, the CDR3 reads TGTGCCAGCAGCCCAGGCCCAGGACAGGCTAGCAATCAGCCCCAGCATTTT. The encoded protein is CASSPGPGQASNQPQHF.

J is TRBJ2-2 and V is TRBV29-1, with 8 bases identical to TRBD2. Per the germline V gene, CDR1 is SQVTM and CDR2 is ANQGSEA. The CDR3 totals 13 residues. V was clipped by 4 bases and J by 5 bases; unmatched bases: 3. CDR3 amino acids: CSVGTSSTGELFF. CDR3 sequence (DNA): TGCAGCGTTGGGACTAGCTCAACCGGGGAGCTGTTTTTT.

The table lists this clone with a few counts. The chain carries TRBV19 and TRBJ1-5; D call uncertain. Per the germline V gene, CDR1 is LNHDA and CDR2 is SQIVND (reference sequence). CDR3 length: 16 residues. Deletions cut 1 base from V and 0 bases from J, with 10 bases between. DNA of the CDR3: TGTGCCAGTAGTATAGCCGGGGAGAATAGCAATCAGCCCCAGCATTTT. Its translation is CASSIAGENSNQPQHF.

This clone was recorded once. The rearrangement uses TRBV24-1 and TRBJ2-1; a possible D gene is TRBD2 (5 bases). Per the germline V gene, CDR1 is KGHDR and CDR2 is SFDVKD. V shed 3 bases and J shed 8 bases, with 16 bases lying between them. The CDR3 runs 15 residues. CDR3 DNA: TGTGCCACCAGTGATCACCCGGGGTTCAGCGATGAGCAGTTCTTC. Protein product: CATSDHPGFSDEQFF.

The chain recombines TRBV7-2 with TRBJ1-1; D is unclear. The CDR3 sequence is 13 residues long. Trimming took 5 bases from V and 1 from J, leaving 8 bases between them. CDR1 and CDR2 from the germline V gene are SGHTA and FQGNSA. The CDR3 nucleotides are TGTGCCAGCAGCGCCTACAGGAACACTGAAGCTTTCTTT. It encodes CASSAYRNTEAFF.

Here the CDR3 reads CASSLGDNNSPLHF. CDR3 bases: TGCGCCAGCAGCTTGGGGGACAATAATTCACCCCTCCACTTT. This chain links TRBV5-1 with TRBJ1-6; D is possibly TRBD1 (6 bases). The CDR3 covers 14 residues. Deletions cut 0 bases from V and 5 bases from J, with 6 bases between. Germline-derived CDR1 and CDR2 are SGHRS and YFSETQ.

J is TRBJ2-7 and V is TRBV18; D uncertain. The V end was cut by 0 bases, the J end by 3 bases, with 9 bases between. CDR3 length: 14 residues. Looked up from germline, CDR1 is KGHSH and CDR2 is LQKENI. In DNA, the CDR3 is TGTGCCAGCTCACCACCGAGGCCGGGCTACGAGCAGTACTTC. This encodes CASSPPRPGYEQYF.

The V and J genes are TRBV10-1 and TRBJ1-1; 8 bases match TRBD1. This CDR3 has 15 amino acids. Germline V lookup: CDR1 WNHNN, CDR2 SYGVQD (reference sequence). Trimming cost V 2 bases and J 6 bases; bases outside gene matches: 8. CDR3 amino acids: CASSETGGPAPEAFF. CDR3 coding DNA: TGCGCCAGCAGTGAGACAGGGGGGCCGGCACCTGAAGCTTTCTTT.

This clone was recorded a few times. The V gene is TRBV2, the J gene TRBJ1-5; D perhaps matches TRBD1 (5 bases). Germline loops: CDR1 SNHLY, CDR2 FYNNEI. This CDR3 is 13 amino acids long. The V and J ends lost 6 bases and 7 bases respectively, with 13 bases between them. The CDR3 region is CASRQDRSQPQHF. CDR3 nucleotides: TGTGCCAGCAGGCAAGACAGAAGCCAGCCCCAGCATTTT.

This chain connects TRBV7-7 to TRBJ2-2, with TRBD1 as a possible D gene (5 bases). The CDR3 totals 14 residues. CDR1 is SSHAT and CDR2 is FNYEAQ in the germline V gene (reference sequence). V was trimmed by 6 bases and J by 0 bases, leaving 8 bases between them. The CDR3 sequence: CASSSDTNTGELFF. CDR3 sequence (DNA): TGTGCCAGCAGTTCGGACACGAACACCGGGGAGCTGTTTTTT.

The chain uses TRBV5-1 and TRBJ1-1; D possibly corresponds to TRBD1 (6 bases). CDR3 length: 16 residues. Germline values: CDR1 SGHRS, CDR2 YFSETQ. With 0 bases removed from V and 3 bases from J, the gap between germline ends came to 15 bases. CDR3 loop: CASSLGGGVEDTEAFF. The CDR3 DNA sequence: TGCGCCAGCAGCTTGGGCGGGGGCGTTGAGGACACTGAAGCTTTCTTT.

The CDR3 DNA follows: TGTGCCAGCAGCTCGGCGACAGGGTCCTACAATGAGCAGTTCTTC. Amino acids: CASSSATGSYNEQFF. This chain uses TRBV5-5 with TRBJ2-1, with TRBD1 matching 7 bases. Per germline, CDR1 SGHKS and CDR2 YYEKEE (reference sequence). V was clipped by 3 bases and J by 1 base; unmatched bases: 4. This CDR3 is built from 15 residues.

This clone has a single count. In nucleotides, the CDR3 is TGCGCCAGCAGCTTGGAACTACCCGGGGAGCTGTTTTTT. Protein: CASSLELPGELFF. The chain combines TRBV5-1 with TRBJ2-2; D ambiguous. This CDR3 spans 13 amino acids. Trimming removed 0 bases at V and 6 bases at J, with 6 bases between. The V gene's germline CDR1 is SGHRS and CDR2 YFSETQ.